The 26 T cell receptor beta chains in this list originate from one sample, sequenced in a study of cytomegalovirus exposure and HLA in healthy donors. The primer mix had 60 Vbeta and 13 Jbeta primers. Assay: immunoSEQ multiplex PCR; the TCRdb copy retains only in-frame clones and omits some. The sample comprises about 190,000 clones, over 80% of which are singletons, and roughly 1.3% rests with the top ten. Sequenced sample: PBMCs. The receptors stem from a man aged 30-40 years in good health and CMV-seronegative.

V usage is TRBV7-2 and J usage is TRBJ1-1; 9 bases match TRBD1. Germline loops: CDR1 SGHTA, CDR2 FQGNSA. The CDR3 runs to 15 residues. With 5 bases clipped from V and 4 bases from J, the junction kept 8 bases outside the gene matches. This chain's CDR3 is CASSTYRGRGTEAFF. Here the CDR3 DNA reads TGTGCCAGCAGCACATACAGGGGGCGAGGCACTGAAGCTTTCTTT.

The chain is built from TRBV7-9 and TRBJ1-2, with 10 bases fitting TRBD1. The germline gives CDR1 SEHNR, CDR2 FQNEAQ (reference sequence). This CDR3 has 13 amino acids. V gave up 5 bases and J gave up 8 bases; unmatched junction bases: 5. The CDR3 region has the DNA TGTGCCAGCAGCCGACAGGGGGCGGGCGGCTACACCTTC. It translates to CASSRQGAGGYTF.

This chain links TRBV7-2 with TRBJ1-3; tentative D call: TRBD1 (6 bases). The CDR3 runs 15 residues. Deletions cut 1 base from V and 10 bases from J, with 17 bases between. CDR1 is SGHTA, CDR2 FQGNSA, per germline. The CDR3 nucleotides are TGTGCCAGCAGCTTAGGCACGGGGGGCGTAGGGACCATATATTTT. As protein: CASSLGTGGVGTIYF.

The chain couples TRBV11-2 to TRBJ2-5; weak D call: TRBD2 (6 bases). Germline CDR1 is SGHAT and CDR2 is FQNNGV. Trimming took 4 bases from V and 0 from J, leaving 6 bases between them. CDR3 length equals 13 residues. CDR3 protein: CASSWTNQETQYF. CDR3 bases: TGTGCCAGCAGCTGGACTAACCAAGAGACCCAGTACTTC.

The chain is built from TRBV6-1 and TRBJ1-1, with D unclear. Trimming left V 0 bases short and J 7 bases short, with 12 bases between. Germline V gene sequence: CDR1 MNHNS, CDR2 SASEGT. The CDR3 contains 14 residues. CDR3 sequence: CASSEALRGDEAFF. The CDR3, as DNA: TGTGCCAGCAGTGAAGCGCTTCGGGGAGATGAAGCTTTCTTT.

The chain couples TRBV7-9 to TRBJ2-5; TRBD1 aligns across 7 bases. The germline gives CDR1 SEHNR, CDR2 FQNEAQ (reference sequence). V dropped 7 bases and J dropped 5; count of bases not matched to a gene: 16. This CDR3 region has 16 residues. The CDR3 DNA reads TGTGCCAGCACCAACCCCTATTCGGGCAGGGGGGAGACCCAGTACTTC. Amino acid sequence: CASTNPYSGRGETQYF.

This clone was observed a single time. The chain has TRBV7-9 and TRBJ2-3, with D possibly TRBD1 on 6 matching bases. V lost 6 bases to trimming and J lost 10 bases, with 20 bases between them. The germline V gene has CDR1 SEHNR and CDR2 FQNEAQ (reference sequence). There are 14 residues in the CDR3. CDR3 DNA: TGTGCCAGCAGGGGGGTTAAGACAGGTCCTGCGCAGTATTTT. This codes for CASRGVKTGPAQYF.

The chain links TRBV27 to TRBJ2-5; 7 bases agree with TRBD2. V gave up 3 bases and J gave up 5 bases; unmatched junction bases: 9. CDR3 size: 15 residues. The germline gives CDR1 MNHEY, CDR2 SMNVEV (reference sequence). Written as DNA, the CDR3 is TGTGCCAGCAGTTTCCGAGGCGGGAGTGGCGAGACCCAGTACTTC. Translated, it gives CASSFRGGSGETQYF.

The V and J genes are TRBV18 and TRBJ2-1; D is undetermined. CDR1 and CDR2 (germline): KGHSH, LQKENI. CDR3 length: 15 residues. Trimming removed 2 bases at V and 8 bases at J, with 16 bases between. DNA for the CDR3: TGTGCCAGCTCACCAGAGAGTCGAGCTAACGATGAGCAGTTCTTC. Protein: CASSPESRANDEQFF.

J is TRBJ1-2 and V is TRBV7-9, with D perhaps matching TRBD1 (5 bases). Germline V CDR1 and CDR2: SEHNR, FQNEAQ (reference sequence). V was clipped by 4 bases and J by 0 bases, with 12 bases between them. This CDR3 contains 15 residues. In DNA, the CDR3 is TGTGCCAGCAGCTCCGAGGGGAGGACTAACTATGGCTACACCTTC. Its translation is CASSSEGRTNYGYTF. Supplemented by reference TRBV7-9 and TRBJ1-2, the full variable domain reads DTGVSQNPRHKITKRGQNVTFRCDPISEHNRLYWYRQTLGQGPEFLTYFQNEAQLEKSRLLSDRFSAERPKGSFSTLEIQRTEQGDSAMYLCASSSEGRTNYGYTFGSGTRLTVV.

The chain joins TRBV5-1 to TRBJ1-2; 8 bases map to TRBD1. J gave up 3 bases and V 1 base, and 5 bases lay outside the gene matches. Germline loops: CDR1 SGHRS, CDR2 YFSETQ. CDR3 size: 15 residues. CDR3 sequence (DNA): TGCGCCAGCAGCTTGTCCGGACAGGGTGACTATGGCTACACCTTC. It translates to CASSLSGQGDYGYTF.

Details on this clone: At one end the junction does not follow the germline gene, possibly because of a read error. The rearrangement uses TRBV7-2 and TRBJ2-6; D perhaps matches TRBD1 (5 bases). Germline lookup yields CDR1 SGHTA and CDR2 FQGNSA. The CDR3 is 17 residues long. The CDR3: CASSLQGRSSGANGLTF. The CDR3 coding sequence is TGTGCCAGCAGCTTACAGGGCCGGAGCTCTGGGGCCAACGGCCTGACTTTC.

The V gene is TRBV19, the J gene TRBJ2-7; the match to TRBD1 covers 10 bases. Losses at the gene ends were 6 bases for V and 4 bases for J; bases not matched to a gene: 6. Germline assignment: CDR1 LNHDA and CDR2 SQIVND (reference sequence). The CDR3 totals 14 residues. The CDR3 here is CASSPRTGGYEQYF. The CDR3 nucleotides are TGTGCCAGTAGCCCGCGGACAGGGGGTTACGAGCAGTACTTC.

The rearrangement joins TRBV19 to TRBJ2-3, with 7 bases matching TRBD1. Germline assignment: CDR1 LNHDA and CDR2 SQIVND (reference sequence). V gave up 10 bases and J gave up 6 bases; unmatched junction bases: 10. The CDR3 contains 13 residues. The CDR3 region is CATRDRVGDTQYF. Written as DNA, the CDR3 is TGTGCCACCCGAGACAGGGTGGGCGATACGCAGTATTTT. The whole variable domain, filled in from reference TRBV19 and TRBJ2-3, reads DGGITQSPKYLFRKEGQNVTLSCEQNLNHDAMYWYRQDPGQGLRLIYYSQIVNDFQKGDIAEGYSVSREKKESFPLTVTSAQKNPTAFYLCATRDRVGDTQYFGPGTRLTVL.

V is TRBV28 and J is TRBJ2-5; D gene ambiguous. The CDR3 has 13 residues. Trimming removed 5 bases from V and 5 bases from J, with 12 bases in between. Germline V gene lookup returns CDR1 MDHEN and CDR2 SYDVKM. This chain's CDR3 is CASSIPSRETQYF. CDR3 bases: TGTGCCAGCAGTATCCCCTCGAGGGAGACCCAGTACTTC.

The chain combines TRBV7-2 with TRBJ2-5, with 12 bases aligning to TRBD2. Trimming at V came to 5 bases and at J to 6 bases, leaving 10 bases not matched to a gene. CDR1 is SGHTA, CDR2 FQGNSA, per germline. CDR3 length: 16 residues. CDR3 DNA sequence: TGTGCCAGCAGCCCCCTGACTAGCGGGAGAGGCCAGACCCAGTACTTC. This encodes CASSPLTSGRGQTQYF.

This rearrangement joins TRBV15 to TRBJ2-1; 8 bases agree with TRBD2. CDR1 and CDR2 from the germline V gene are LNHNV and YYDKDF (reference sequence). V lost 4 bases, J lost 5 bases, and 4 bases stayed unmatched. This CDR3 comprises 14 residues. DNA of the CDR3: TGTGCCACCAGCACCGGACTAGCCAACAATGAGCAGTTCTTC. Its translation: CATSTGLANNEQFF.

The chain carries TRBV2 and TRBJ1-4; D uncertain. Germline lookup yields CDR1 SNHLY and CDR2 FYNNEI. The CDR3 loop spans 13 amino acids. V lost 5 bases, J lost 6 bases, and 10 bases lay in between. The CDR3 sequence is CASSIEPDEKLFF. CDR3 DNA sequence: TGTGCCAGCAGTATCGAACCGGATGAAAAACTGTTTTTT. The complete variable domain, with remaining parts taken from reference TRBV2 and TRBJ1-4, reads EPEVTQTPSHQVTQMGQEVILRCVPISNHLYFYWYRQILGQKVEFLVSFYNNEISEKSEIFDDQFSVERPDGSNFTLKIRSTKLEDSAMYFCASSIEPDEKLFFGSGTQLSVL.

As concerns this clone: Compared with germline, one end of the junction differs, possibly owing to a read error. V and J are TRBV2 and TRBJ2-5; D possibly corresponds to TRBD1 (6 bases). The germline V gene has CDR1 SNHLY and CDR2 FYNNEI. The CDR3 consists of 13 residues. This chain's CDR3 is CASSWDNKEAQYF. The CDR3 DNA reads as TGTGCCAGCAGCTGGGACAATAAAGAGGCCCAGTACTTC.

The V call is TRBV11-2, the J call TRBJ2-7, with D possibly TRBD2 on 5 matching bases. The CDR3 loop spans 13 amino acids. Germline values: CDR1 SGHAT, CDR2 FQNNGV. Trimming left V 5 bases short and J 9 bases short, with 17 bases between. In nucleotides, the CDR3 is TGTGCCAGCAGCCCCTTGGCTGAGCGGAGGCAGTACTTC. It translates to CASSPLAERRQYF.

The V call is TRBV7-6, the J call TRBJ2-2, with a weak D call TRBD1 (6 bases). Trimming left V 6 bases short and J 8 bases short, with 13 bases between. The CDR3 length is 13 residues. Germline V CDR1 and CDR2: SGHVS, FNYEAQ. CDR3 coding DNA: TGTGCCAGCAGGGGGACACTTTGGGGGGAGCTGTTTTTT. Translating gives CASRGTLWGELFF.

The CDR3 reads CASSIERSSSTDTQYF. The CDR3 coding sequence is TGTGCCAGTAGTATAGAGAGGAGTTCTAGCACAGATACGCAGTATTTT. The V gene is TRBV19, the J gene TRBJ2-3; the D is unclear. The CDR3 runs 16 residues. The germline CDR1 and CDR2 sequences are LNHDA and SQIVND (reference sequence). V gave up 0 bases and J gave up 0 bases, with 10 bases separating them.

The chain carries TRBV10-2 and TRBJ1-5, with 9 bases matching TRBD1. The CDR3 is 15 residues long. Germline CDR1 WSHSY, CDR2 SAAADI. Unmatched junction bases numbered 2, after V lost 2 bases and J lost 3 bases. CDR3 amino acids: CASSERTGVNQPQHF. DNA for the CDR3: TGCGCCAGCAGTGAGAGGACAGGGGTCAATCAGCCCCAGCATTTT.

The chain combines TRBV2 with TRBJ2-4; D not certain. This CDR3 comprises 12 residues. Trimming cost V 6 bases and J 12 bases, with 15 bases left between them. The V gene's germline CDR1 is SNHLY and CDR2 FYNNEI. For the CDR3, the DNA is TGTGCCAGCAGGGGCTCGTTTTCCACTCAGTACTTC. Translation gives CASRGSFSTQYF.

V gene TRBV12-5 combines with J gene TRBJ2-1; D might be TRBD2 (6 bases). Germline V CDR1 and CDR2: LGHNT, FRNRAP. V lost 6 bases to trimming and J lost 4 bases, with 10 bases between them. The CDR3 extends over 13 amino acids. The CDR3 DNA reads as TGTGCTAGTGGGGACCGGGAGTACAATGAGCAGTTCTTC. It translates to CASGDREYNEQFF.

The V gene is TRBV6-5, the J gene TRBJ2-7; 10 bases align to TRBD1. Trimming removed 0 bases from V and 2 bases from J; junction bases left unmatched: 4. Germline V gives CDR1 MNHEY, CDR2 SVGAGI. CDR3 length: 16 residues. DNA for the CDR3: TGTGCCAGCAGTTACTCGATCGGACAGGGGGCCTACGAGCAGTACTTC. It encodes CASSYSIGQGAYEQYF.